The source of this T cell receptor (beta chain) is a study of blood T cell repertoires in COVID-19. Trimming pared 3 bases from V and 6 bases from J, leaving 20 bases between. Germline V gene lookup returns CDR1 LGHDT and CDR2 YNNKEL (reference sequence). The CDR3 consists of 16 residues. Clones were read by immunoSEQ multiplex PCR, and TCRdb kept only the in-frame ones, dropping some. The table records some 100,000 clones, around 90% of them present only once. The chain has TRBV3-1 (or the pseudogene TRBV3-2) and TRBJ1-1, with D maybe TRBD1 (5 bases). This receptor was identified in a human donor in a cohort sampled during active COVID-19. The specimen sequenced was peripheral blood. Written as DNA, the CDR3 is TGTGCCAGCAGCCATGTGCCCCAGGGAATTAACCCTGAAGCTTTCTTT. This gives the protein CASSHVPQGINPEAFF.